The source of this T cell receptor (beta chain) is a study of T cell responses to AZD1222 COVID-19 vaccine. Whole-study results and caveats: Researchers report vaccine-associated CD4 TCRs spanning spike, with dominance at 160-218 and 743-854. Among the donors, most were white British and more were female, and clonal diversity was possibly underestimated. Sampling that yielded the repertoires occurred only after the peak T cell response.

This clone came up once. Its specificity is unknown. The CDR3 spans 14 residues. The V gene's germline CDR1 is SGHTA and CDR2 FQGNSA. The ends were cut back, 2 bases at V and 8 bases at J, with 13 bases in the middle. TCRdb's table, derived via immunoSEQ multiplex PCR, lists solely in-frame clones and lacks some. The sample includes about 66,000 clones, more than 85% seen only once; the top ten take around 16%. The chain is built from TRBV7-2 and TRBJ2-4; D remains unclear. Material: peripheral blood, obtained on day 0 of AZD1222 vaccination. The source of this sequence is an adult in good health. For the CDR3, the DNA is TGTGCCAGCAGCTTAAGTGGACCCCGCGACATTCAGTACTTC. Amino acid sequence: CASSLSGPRDIQYF.